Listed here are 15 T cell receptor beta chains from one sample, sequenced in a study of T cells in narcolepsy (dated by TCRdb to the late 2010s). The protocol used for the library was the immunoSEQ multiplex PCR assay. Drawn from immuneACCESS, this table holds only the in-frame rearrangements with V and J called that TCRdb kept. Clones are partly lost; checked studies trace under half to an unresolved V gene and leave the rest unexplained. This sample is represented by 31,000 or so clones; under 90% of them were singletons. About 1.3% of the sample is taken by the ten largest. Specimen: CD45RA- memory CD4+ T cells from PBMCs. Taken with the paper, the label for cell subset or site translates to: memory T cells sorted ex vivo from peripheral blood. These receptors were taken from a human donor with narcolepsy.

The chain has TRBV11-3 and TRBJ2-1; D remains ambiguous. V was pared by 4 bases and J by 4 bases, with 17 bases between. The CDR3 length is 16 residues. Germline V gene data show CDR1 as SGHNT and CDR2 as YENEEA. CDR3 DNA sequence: TGTGCCAGCAGCTCCCGACGGACCGTCGAGTACAATGAGCAGTTCTTC. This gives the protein CASSSRRTVEYNEQFF. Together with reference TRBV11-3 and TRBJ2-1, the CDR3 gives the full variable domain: EAGVVQSPRYKIIEKKQPVAFWCNPISGHNTLYWYLQNLGQGPELLIRYENEEAVDDSQLPKDRFSAERLKGVDSTLKIQPAELGDSAVYLCASSSRRTVEYNEQFFGPGTRLTVL.

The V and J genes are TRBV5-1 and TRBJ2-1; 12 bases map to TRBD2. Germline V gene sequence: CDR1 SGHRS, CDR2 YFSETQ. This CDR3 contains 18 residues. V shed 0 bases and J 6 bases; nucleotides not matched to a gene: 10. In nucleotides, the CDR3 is TGCGCCAGCAGCTTGGTAATGAGTGGACTAGCGGGATCCAATGAGCAGTTCTTC. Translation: CASSLVMSGLAGSNEQFF.

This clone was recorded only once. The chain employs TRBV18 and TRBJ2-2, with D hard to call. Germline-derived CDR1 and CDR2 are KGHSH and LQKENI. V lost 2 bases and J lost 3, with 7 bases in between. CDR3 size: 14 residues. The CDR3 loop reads CASSPGVHTGELFF. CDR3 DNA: TGTGCCAGCTCACCAGGGGTCCACACCGGGGAGCTGTTTTTT.

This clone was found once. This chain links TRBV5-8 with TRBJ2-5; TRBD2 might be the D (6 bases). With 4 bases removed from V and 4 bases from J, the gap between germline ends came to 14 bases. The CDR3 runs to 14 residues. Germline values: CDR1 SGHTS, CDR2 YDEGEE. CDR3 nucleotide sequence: TGTGCCAGCAGCCGGGGGAATTGGGGAGAGACCCAGTACTTC. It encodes CASSRGNWGETQYF.

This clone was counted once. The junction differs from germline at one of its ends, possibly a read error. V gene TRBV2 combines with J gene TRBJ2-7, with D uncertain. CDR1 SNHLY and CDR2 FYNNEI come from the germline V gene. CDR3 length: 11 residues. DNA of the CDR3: TGTGCCAGCAGCGAACGAGATATACTGGCGTTC. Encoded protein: CASSERDILAF. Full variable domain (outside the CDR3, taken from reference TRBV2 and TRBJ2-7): EPEVTQTPSHQVTQMGQEVILRCVPISNHLYFYWYRQILGQKVEFLVSFYNNEISEKSEIFDDQFSVERPDGSNFTLKIRSTKLEDSAMYFCASSERDILAFGPGTRLTVT.

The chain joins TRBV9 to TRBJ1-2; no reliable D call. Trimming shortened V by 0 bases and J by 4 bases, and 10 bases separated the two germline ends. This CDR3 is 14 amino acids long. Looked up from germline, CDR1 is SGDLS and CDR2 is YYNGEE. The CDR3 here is CASSVDPRVYGYTF. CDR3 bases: TGTGCCAGCAGCGTAGACCCGAGAGTCTATGGCTACACCTTC.

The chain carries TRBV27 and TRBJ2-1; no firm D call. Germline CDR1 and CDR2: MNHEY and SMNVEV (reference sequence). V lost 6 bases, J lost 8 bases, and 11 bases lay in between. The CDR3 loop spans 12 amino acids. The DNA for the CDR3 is TGTGCCAGCAGCCTCAGCGAGCATGAGCAGTTCTTC. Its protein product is CASSLSEHEQFF.

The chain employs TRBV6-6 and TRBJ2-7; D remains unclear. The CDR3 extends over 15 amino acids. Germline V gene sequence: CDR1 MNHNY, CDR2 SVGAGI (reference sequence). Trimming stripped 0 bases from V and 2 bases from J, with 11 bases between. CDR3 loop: CASSYSLTRPYEQYF. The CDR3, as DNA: TGTGCCAGCAGTTACTCGTTGACTCGCCCCTACGAGCAGTACTTC.

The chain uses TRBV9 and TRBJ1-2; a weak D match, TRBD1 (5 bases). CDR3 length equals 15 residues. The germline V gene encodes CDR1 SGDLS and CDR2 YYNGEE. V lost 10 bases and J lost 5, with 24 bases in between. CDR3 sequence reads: CARGSVSAGIYGYTF. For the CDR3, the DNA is TGTGCCCGCGGGTCAGTATCGGCAGGGATATATGGCTACACCTTC. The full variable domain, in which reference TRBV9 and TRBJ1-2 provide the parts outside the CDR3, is DSGVTQTPKHLITATGQRVTLRCSPRSGDLSVYWYQQSLDQGLQFLIQYYNGEERAKGNILERFSAQQFPDLHSELNLSSLELGDSALYFCARGSVSAGIYGYTFGSGTRLTVV.

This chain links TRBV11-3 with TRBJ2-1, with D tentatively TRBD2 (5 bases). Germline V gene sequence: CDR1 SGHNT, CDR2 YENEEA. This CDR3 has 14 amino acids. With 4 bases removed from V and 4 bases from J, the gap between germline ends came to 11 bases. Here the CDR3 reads CASSSGGSYNEQFF. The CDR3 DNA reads TGTGCCAGCAGCTCGGGCGGGTCTTACAATGAGCAGTTCTTC.

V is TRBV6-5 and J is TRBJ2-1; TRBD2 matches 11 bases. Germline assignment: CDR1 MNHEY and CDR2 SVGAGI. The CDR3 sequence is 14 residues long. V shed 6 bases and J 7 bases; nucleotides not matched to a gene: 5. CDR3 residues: CASSASGRSNEQFF. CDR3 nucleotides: TGTGCCAGCAGCGCTAGCGGGAGGAGTAATGAGCAGTTCTTC.

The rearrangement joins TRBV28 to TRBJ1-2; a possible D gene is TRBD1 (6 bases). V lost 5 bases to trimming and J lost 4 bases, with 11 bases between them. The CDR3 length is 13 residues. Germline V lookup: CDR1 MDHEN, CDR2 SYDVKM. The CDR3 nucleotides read TGTGCCAGCAGTGTCAGGGGTGGCTATGGCTACACCTTC. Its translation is CASSVRGGYGYTF.

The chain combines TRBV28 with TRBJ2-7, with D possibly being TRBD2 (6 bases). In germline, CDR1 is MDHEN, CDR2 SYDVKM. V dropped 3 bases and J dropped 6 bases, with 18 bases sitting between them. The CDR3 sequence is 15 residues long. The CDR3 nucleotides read TGTGCCAGCAGTTTTTATGACGGGAGCCTTCGCGAGCAGTACTTC. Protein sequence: CASSFYDGSLREQYF.

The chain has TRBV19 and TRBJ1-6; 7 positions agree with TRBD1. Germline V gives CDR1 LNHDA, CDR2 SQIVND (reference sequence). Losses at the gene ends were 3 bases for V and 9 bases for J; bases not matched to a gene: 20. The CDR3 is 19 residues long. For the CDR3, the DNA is TGTGCCAGTAGTATCAGCCCCCTGACAGGGAGAGGGTTCGGTTCACCCCTCCACTTT. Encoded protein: CASSISPLTGRGFGSPLHF.

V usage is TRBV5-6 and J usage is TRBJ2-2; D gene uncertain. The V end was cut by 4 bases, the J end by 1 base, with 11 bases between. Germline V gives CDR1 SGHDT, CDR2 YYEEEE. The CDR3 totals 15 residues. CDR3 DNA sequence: TGTGCCAGCAGCACACCGGGCGGGAACACCGGGGAGCTGTTTTTT. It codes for CASSTPGGNTGELFF.